This T cell receptor (beta chain) was observed in a study of T cells in Graves' hyperthyroidism and ophthalmopathy. Patients with uncontrolled infections, other autoimmune diseases, pregnancy or lactation were excluded. A note on this clonotype: Its antigen remains unidentified.

The TCR beta CDR3 regions underwent amplification using RNA transcripts as the source. A first-round RT-PCR of the TCR CDR3 used the HTBI primer set. TCRdb re-called the multiplex PCR reads through MiXCR, storing one row per CDR3 protein. The repertoire includes 490,000 or so distinct CDR3 sequences, over 35% of them detected once, and about two fifths sits in the top ten. Findings of the study overall: Ophthalmopathy was separated from stable hyperthyroidism by a 13 V-J model. Median prediction lead before ophthalmopathy onset was about 6.3 months with the model. Most clonotypes expanded in thyroid above 0.001 were likewise present in blood.

This CDR3 spans 12 amino acids. V was clipped by 10 bases and J by 4 bases; unmatched bases: 6. Per germline, CDR1 MNHEY and CDR2 SVGEGT. The rearrangement joins TRBV6-2 or TRBV6-3 to TRBJ1-1; 7 bases map to TRBD1. The clonotype originates from an adult woman with Graves' disease, either hyperthyroidism or ophthalmopathy (not recorded which). The sequencing sample was made of peripheral blood or thyroid tissue (not recorded which). The CDR3 loop is CATTQGGTEAFF. CDR3 coding DNA: TGTGCCACGACCCAGGGGGGCACTGAAGCTTTCTTT.